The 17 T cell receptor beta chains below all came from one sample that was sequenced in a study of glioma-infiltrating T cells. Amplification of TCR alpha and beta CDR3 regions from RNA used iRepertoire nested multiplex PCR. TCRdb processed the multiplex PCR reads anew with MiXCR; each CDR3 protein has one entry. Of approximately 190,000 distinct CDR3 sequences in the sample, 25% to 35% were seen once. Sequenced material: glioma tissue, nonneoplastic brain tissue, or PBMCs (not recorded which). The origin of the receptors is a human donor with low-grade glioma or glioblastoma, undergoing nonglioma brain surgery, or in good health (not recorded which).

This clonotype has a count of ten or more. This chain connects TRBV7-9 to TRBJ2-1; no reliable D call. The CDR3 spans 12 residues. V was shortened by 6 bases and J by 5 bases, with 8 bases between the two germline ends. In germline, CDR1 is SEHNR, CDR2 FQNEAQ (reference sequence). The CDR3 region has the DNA TGTGCCAGCAGTCCGGCGGACAATGAGCAGTTCTTC. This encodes CASSPADNEQFF.

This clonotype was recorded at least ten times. CDR3 nucleotides: TGTGCCAGCAGTGCCCGGCGGGGTGAAGCTTTCTTT. Translating gives CASSARRGEAFF. The genes are TRBV6-1 and TRBJ1-1; D not certain. Germline V gene sequence: CDR1 MNHNS, CDR2 SASEGT. CDR3 length: 12 amino acids. Trimming shortened V by 4 bases and J by 7 bases, and 10 bases separated the two germline ends.

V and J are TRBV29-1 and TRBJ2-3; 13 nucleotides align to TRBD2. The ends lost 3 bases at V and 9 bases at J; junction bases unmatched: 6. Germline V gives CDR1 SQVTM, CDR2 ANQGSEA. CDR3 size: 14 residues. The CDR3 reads CSVDTSGLAGTQYF. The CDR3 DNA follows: TGCAGCGTTGATACCTCGGGACTAGCGGGAACGCAGTATTTT.

The CDR3 here is CASSFGTTSGRSQDTDTQYF. The CDR3 DNA is TGCGCCAGCAGCTTCGGGACGACTAGCGGGAGGTCGCAGGACACAGATACGCAGTATTTT. The chain is built from TRBV5-1 and TRBJ2-3; 13 bases are a match to TRBD2. V gave up 2 bases and J gave up 2 bases; unmatched junction bases: 14. In germline, CDR1 is SGHRS, CDR2 YFSETQ. CDR3 length equals 20 residues.

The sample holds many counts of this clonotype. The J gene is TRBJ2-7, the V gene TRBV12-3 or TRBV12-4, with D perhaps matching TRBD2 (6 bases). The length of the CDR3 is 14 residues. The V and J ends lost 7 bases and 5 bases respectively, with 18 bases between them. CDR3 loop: CASILRVGGNEQYF. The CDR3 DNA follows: TGTGCCAGCATCCTCAGGGTCGGCGGGAACGAGCAGTACTTC.

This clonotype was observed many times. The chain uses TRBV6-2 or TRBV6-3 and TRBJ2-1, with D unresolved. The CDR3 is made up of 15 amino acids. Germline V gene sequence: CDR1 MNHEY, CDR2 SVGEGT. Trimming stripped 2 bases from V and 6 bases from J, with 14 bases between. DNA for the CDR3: TGTGCCAGCAGTTACCTCGATCCAGGACCCAATGAGCAGTTCTTC. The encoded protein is CASSYLDPGPNEQFF.

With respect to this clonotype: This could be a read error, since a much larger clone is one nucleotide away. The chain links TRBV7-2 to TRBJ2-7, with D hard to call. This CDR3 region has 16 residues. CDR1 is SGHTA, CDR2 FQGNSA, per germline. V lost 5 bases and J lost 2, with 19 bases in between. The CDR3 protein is CASSARDFRSPYEQYF. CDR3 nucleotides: TGTGCCAGCAGCGCAAGAGATTTTAGATCCCCCTACGAGCAGTACTTC. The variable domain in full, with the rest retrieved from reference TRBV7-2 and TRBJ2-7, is GAGVSQSPSNKVTEKGKDVELRCDPISGHTALYWYRQSLGQGLEFLIYFQGNSAPDKSGLPSDRFSAERTGGSVSTLTIQRTQQEDSAVYLCASSARDFRSPYEQYFGPGTRLTVT.

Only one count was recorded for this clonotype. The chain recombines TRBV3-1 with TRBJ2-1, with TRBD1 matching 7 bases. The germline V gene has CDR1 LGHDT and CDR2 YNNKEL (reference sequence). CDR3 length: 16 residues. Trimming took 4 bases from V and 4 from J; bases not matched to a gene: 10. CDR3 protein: CASSRYPGTAYNEQFF. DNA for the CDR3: TGTGCCAGCAGCCGTTACCCCGGGACAGCATACAATGAGCAGTTCTTC.

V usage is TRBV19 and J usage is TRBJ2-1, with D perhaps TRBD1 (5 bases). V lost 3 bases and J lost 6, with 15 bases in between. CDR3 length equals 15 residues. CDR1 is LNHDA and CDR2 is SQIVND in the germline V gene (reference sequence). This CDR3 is CASSILMGQANEQFF. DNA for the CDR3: TGTGCCAGTAGTATCTTGATGGGGCAGGCCAATGAGCAGTTCTTC.

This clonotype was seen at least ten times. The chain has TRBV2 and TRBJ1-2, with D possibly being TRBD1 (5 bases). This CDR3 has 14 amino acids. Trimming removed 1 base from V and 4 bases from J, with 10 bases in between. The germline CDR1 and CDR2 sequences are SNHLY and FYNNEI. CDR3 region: CASSEGQTIYGYTF. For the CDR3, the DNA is TGTGCCAGCAGTGAAGGACAGACCATCTATGGCTACACCTTC.

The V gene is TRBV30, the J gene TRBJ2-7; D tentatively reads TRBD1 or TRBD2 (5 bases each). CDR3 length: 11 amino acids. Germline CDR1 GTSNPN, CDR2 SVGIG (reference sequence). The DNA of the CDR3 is TGTGCACGGGACGGAACCTACGAGCAGTACTTC. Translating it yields CARDGTYEQYF.

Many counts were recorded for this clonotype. The CDR3 protein is CASRPQVFLSSGYTF. Written as DNA, the CDR3 is TGTGCCAGCAGACCCCAGGTCTTTTTAAGCTCTGGCTACACCTTC. The chain carries TRBV6-1 and TRBJ1-2; D is unclear. Germline lookup yields CDR1 MNHNS and CDR2 SASEGT. Trimming cost V 6 bases and J 7 bases, with 21 bases left between them. The CDR3 has 15 residues.

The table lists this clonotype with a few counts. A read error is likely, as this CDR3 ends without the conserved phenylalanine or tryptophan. CDR3 sequence: CASSLVGETQYS. In nucleotides, the CDR3 is TGTGCCAGCAGCTTAGTAGGAGAGACCCAGTACTCC. J is TRBJ2-5 and V is TRBV7-2; D unresolved. CDR1 and CDR2 from the germline V gene are SGHTA and FQGNSA. V lost 1 base, J lost 4 bases, and 4 bases lay in between. CDR3 size: 12 residues.

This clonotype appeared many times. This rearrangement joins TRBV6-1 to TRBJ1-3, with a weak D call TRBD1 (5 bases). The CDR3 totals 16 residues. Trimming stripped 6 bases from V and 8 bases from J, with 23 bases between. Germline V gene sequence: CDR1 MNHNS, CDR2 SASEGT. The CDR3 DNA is TGTGCCAGCAGCACAGGAAGCGGACATTATACATACACCATATATTTT. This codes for CASSTGSGHYTYTIYF.

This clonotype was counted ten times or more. DNA of the CDR3: TGTGCCAGCAGCCTGGGGCAAATATCACCCCTCCACTTT. Translating gives CASSLGQISPLHF. This chain connects TRBV27 to TRBJ1-6; possible D gene TRBD1, 5 bases. V dropped 6 bases and J dropped 10 bases, with 13 bases sitting between them. The CDR3 runs to 13 residues. CDR1 is MNHEY and CDR2 is SMNVEV in the germline V gene (reference sequence).

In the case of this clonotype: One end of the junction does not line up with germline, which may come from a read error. DNA of the CDR3: TGCGCCAGCAGCCAAGCTTTGCAGAATAATTCACCCCTCAACTTT. It codes for CASSQALQNNSPLNF. This rearrangement joins TRBV4-1 to TRBJ1-6; D gene ambiguous. The CDR3 sequence is 15 residues long. CDR1 and CDR2 from the germline V gene are MGHRA and YSYEKL.

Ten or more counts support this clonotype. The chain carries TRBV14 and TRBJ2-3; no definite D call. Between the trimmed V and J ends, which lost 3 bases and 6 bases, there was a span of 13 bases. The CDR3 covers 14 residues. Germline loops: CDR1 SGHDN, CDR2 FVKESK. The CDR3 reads CASSQSDWIDTQYF. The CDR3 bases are TGTGCCAGCAGCCAGTCGGATTGGATCGATACGCAGTATTTT.